This TCR beta chain was found in a study of T cells in Graves' hyperthyroidism and ophthalmopathy. The study, taken as a whole, reports: Most thyroid clonotypes with frequency above 0.001 were detected in blood.

Amplification of TCR beta CDR3 regions used RNA as the template. TCR CDR3 regions were first amplified by RT-PCR with HTBI primers. A single record per CDR3 protein comes from TCRdb applying MiXCR to the multiplex PCR reads. Of approximately 720,000 distinct CDR3 sequences in the sample, under 20% were seen once. Together with thyroid ultrasound, orbital computed tomography, serum thyroxine and TRAb, clinical symptoms were used for diagnoses. The germline V gene has CDR1 SGHVS and CDR2 FQNEAQ. The ends were cut back, 7 bases at V and 0 bases at J, with 15 bases in the middle. The CDR3 runs to 15 residues. This clonotype has just one count. Its target is unknown. This sequence may be a read error, since a much larger clone differs from it by one base.

The chain couples TRBV7-8 to TRBJ1-1; possible D gene TRBD1, 6 bases. This TCR was sampled from a woman aged 45-59 years with Graves' hyperthyroidism that later progressed to Graves' ophthalmopathy. Sequencing was carried out using blood. DNA for the CDR3: TGTGCCAGCAATCAACAGGGCTTCATGAACACTGAAGCTTTCTTT. Its protein product is CASNQQGFMNTEAFF.